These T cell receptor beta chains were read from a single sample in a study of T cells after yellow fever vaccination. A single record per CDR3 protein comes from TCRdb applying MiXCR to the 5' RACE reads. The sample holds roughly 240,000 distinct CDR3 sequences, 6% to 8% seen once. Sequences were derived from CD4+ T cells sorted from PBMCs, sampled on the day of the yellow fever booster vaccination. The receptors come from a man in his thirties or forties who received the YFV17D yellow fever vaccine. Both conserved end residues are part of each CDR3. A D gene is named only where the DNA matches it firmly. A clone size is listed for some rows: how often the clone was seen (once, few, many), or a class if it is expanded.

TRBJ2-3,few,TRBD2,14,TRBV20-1,CRTHIAGSTDTQYF,TGCAGAACCCATATAGCGGGTAGCACAGATACGCAGTATTTT
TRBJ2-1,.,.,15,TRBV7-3,CASSRVGGAGDEQFF,TGTGCCAGCAGCCGGGTGGGGGGCGCGGGCGATGAGCAGTTCTTC
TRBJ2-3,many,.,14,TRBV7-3,CASSLLGLADTQYF,TGTGCCAGCAGCTTATTGGGCTTGGCAGATACGCAGTATTTT
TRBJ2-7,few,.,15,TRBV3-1,CASSPFGGGGNEQYF,TGTGCCAGCAGTCCGTTTGGGGGAGGTGGGAACGAGCAGTACTTC
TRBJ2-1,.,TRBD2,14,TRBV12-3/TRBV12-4,CAILGLAGVIEQFF,TGTGCCATCTTGGGACTAGCGGGAGTGATTGAGCAGTTCTTC
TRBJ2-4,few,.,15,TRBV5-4,CASSGAVGSKNIQYF,TGTGCCAGCAGCGGGGCAGTGGGTTCCAAAAACATTCAGTACTTC
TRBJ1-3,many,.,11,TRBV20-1,CSARGGNTIYF,TGCAGTGCTAGAGGGGGAAACACCATATATTTT
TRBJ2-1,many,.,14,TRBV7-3,CASSLTGGGYEQFF,TGTGCCAGCAGCTTAACCGGAGGGGGGTACGAGCAGTTCTTC
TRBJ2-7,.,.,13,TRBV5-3,CAMSRRRPYEQYF,TGTGCCATGAGCCGCAGGCGCCCCTACGAGCAGTACTTC
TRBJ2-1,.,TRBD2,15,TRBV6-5,CASSYGTSNYNEQFF,TGTGCCAGCAGTTACGGGACTAGCAATTACAATGAGCAGTTCTTC
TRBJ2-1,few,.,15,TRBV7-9,CASSGAWTVSNEQFF,TGTGCCAGCAGCGGAGCTTGGACAGTAAGCAATGAGCAGTTCTTC
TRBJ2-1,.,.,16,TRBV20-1,CSARVAGPSSYNEQFF,TGCAGTGCTAGAGTGGCTGGCCCGAGCTCCTACAATGAGCAGTTCTTC
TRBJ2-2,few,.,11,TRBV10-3,CAVQDTGELFF,TGTGCCGTACAAGACACCGGGGAGCTGTTTTTT
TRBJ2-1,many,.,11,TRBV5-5,CASSLRDLQFF,TGTGCCAGCAGCTTGCGGGATTTACAGTTCTTC
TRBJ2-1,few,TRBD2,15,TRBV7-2,CASSSGLRTYNEQFF,TGTGCCAGCAGCTCGGGACTACGGACCTACAATGAGCAGTTCTTC
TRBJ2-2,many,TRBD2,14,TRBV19,CASRPSGITGELFF,TGTGCCAGTAGACCTAGCGGGATTACCGGGGAGCTGTTTTTT
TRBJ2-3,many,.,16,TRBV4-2,CASSQDRGYYTDTQYF,TGTGCCAGCAGCCAAGATCGAGGTTACTACACAGATACGCAGTATTTT
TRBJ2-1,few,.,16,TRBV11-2,CASSPTGEKGLNEQFF,TGTGCCAGCAGCCCAACGGGCGAGAAGGGATTGAATGAGCAGTTCTTC
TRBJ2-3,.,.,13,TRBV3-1,CASSLRECGTQYF,TGTGCCAGCAGCCTACGAGAATGCGGTACGCAGTATTTT
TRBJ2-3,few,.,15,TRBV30,CAWSSKVASTDTQYF,TGTGCCTGGAGTTCAAAAGTGGCTAGCACAGATACGCAGTATTTT
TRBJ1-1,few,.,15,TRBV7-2,CASSLVGGQNTEAFF,TGTGCCAGCAGCTTAGTCGGGGGTCAGAACACTGAAGCTTTCTTT
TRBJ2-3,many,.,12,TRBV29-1,CSVVANTDTQYF,TGCAGCGTGGTAGCGAACACAGATACGCAGTATTTT
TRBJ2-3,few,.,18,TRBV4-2,CASSQGVAGDRGADTQYF,TGTGCCAGCAGCCAGGGGGTAGCGGGAGACAGGGGGGCAGATACGCAGTATTTT
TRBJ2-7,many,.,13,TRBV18,CASSPAGEYEQYF,TGTGCCAGCTCACCAGCAGGGGAGTACGAGCAGTACTTC
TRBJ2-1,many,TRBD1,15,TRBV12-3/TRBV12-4,CASSGDREGYNEQFF,TGTGCCAGCAGTGGGGACAGGGAGGGGTACAATGAGCAGTTCTTC
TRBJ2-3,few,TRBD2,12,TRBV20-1,CSRGGNTDTQYF,TGCAGCCGGGGGGGAAATACAGATACGCAGTATTTT
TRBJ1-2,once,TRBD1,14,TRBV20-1,CSARRSTGSYGYTF,TGCAGTGCCCGACGATCGACAGGGAGCTATGGCTACACCTTC
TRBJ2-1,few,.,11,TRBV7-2,CASSSYSEQFF,TGTGCCAGCAGCTCGTACTCGGAGCAGTTCTTC
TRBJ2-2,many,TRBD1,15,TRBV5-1,CASSKRTGDTGELFF,TGCGCCAGCAGCAAAAGGACAGGGGACACCGGGGAGCTGTTTTTT
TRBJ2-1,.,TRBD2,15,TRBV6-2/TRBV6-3,CASGNGLAALYEQFF,TGTGCCAGCGGAAATGGACTAGCGGCCCTTTATGAGCAGTTCTTC
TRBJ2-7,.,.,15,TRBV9,CASRARTQGYYEQYF,TGTGCCAGCAGGGCCCGGACACAAGGCTACTACGAGCAGTACTTC
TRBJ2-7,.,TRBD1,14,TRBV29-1,CSVPRDRGSYEQYF,TGCAGCGTCCCCCGGGACAGGGGATCCTACGAGCAGTACTTC
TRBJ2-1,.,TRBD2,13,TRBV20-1,CSGAGLAGNEQFF,TGCAGTGGGGCGGGACTAGCGGGCAATGAGCAGTTCTTC
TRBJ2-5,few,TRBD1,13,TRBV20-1,CSVRQGARETQYF,TGCAGTGTTCGACAGGGGGCGCGGGAGACCCAGTACTTC
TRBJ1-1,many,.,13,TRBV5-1,CASSFSQNTEAFF,TGCGCCAGCAGCTTTTCGCAGAACACTGAAGCTTTCTTT
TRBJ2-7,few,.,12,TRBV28,CASGIRNYEQYF,TGTGCCAGCGGGATTAGAAACTACGAGCAGTACTTC
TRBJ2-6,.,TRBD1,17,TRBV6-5,CATSSGQGAAGANVLTF,TGTGCCACGAGTTCTGGACAGGGGGCCGCCGGGGCCAACGTCCTGACTTTC
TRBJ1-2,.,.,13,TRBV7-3,CASSPGGGYGYTF,TGTGCCAGCAGCCCCGGAGGGGGCTATGGCTACACCTTC
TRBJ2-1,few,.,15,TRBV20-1,CSARAQGPRGNEQFF,TGCAGTGCTAGAGCACAGGGCCCGAGGGGTAATGAGCAGTTCTTC
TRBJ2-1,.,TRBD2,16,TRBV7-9,CASSSSAGLAGGTQFF,TGTGCCAGCAGCTCCTCAGCTGGGCTAGCGGGAGGGACTCAGTTCTTC
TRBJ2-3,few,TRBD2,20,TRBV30,CAWSGWGLAGERRRTDTQYF,TGTGCCTGGAGTGGGTGGGGACTAGCGGGAGAAAGAAGAAGGACAGATACGCAGTATTTT